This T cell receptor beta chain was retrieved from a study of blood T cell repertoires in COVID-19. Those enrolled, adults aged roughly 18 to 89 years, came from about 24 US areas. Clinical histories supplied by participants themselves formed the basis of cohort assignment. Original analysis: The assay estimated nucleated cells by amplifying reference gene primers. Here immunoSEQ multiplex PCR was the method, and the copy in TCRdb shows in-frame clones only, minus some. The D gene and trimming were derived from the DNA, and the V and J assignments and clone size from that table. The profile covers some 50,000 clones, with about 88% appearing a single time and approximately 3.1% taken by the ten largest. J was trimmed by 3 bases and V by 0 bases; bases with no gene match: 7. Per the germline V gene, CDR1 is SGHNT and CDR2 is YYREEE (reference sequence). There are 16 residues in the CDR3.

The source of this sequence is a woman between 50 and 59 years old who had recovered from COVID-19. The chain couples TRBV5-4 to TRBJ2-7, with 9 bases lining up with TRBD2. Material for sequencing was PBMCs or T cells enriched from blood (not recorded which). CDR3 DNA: TGTGCCAGCAGCTTGGAGGCTAGCGGGACCGTCTACGAGCAGTACTTC. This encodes CASSLEASGTVYEQYF.